This TCR beta chain was found in a study of T cells in localized non-small cell lung cancer (dated by TCRdb to the early 2020s). Turning to the overall study: The study analyzed T cell repertoires of roughly 220 early-stage NSCLC patients, comparing tumors and uninvolved tumor-adjacent lungs. All 250 or so NSCLC patients in the cohort were treatment-naive and had localized lung tumors that were resected. NSCLC patients had a mean age of approximately 66 years, and 129 were male and about 98 female. Findings and caveats that apply to the study as a whole: Multi-region tumor sequencing was not performed, so intratumor heterogeneity could not be excluded. A median of 57 of the top 100 tumor clones turned up in the paired uninvolved adjacent lung, and 25 to 35 of those clones also ranked among the top 100 of that same adjacent lung. Uninvolved tumor-adjacent lung showed the highest T cell clonality, higher than tumor, which suggests more focused antigenic responses in the uninvolved tumor-adjacent lung. Longer overall survival was associated with higher blood T cell density, whereas shorter survival was associated with higher adjacent-lung clonality. Since the design was exploratory, TCR variables were selected using unadjusted p-values with no false-discovery rate correction.

The immunoSEQ Assay was used to sequence TCR beta CDR3 regions from DNA. The paper's data handling went like this. To compute T cell density, TCR beta template counts were normalized to usable DNA, which was estimated by amplifying housekeeping genes. Richness was estimated with the preseqR package, extrapolating to 400,000 templates for PBMC samples and 120,000 templates for tissue samples. Clonality was calculated as one minus Pielou's evenness. Tissue-enriched TCRs were identified by differential abundance testing using productive amino-acid clonotypes, minimum total count 5 and alpha 0.1. The Jaccard Index and the Morisita Overlap Index were used to measure repertoire overlap between compartments. GLIPH grouped TCR beta CDR3s together with public tetramer-defined viral CDR3s, and a viral motif had to include at least three viral sequences and show V-gene enrichment. Here the immuneACCESS table is served through TCRdb, limited to in-frame sequences with V and J called. Missing clones are a known gap in these copies; in checked studies unresolved V genes cover under half, and the rest lacks a known reason. The V and J calls and clone size come from that table; D and trimming were worked out from the DNA. The sample contains 26,000 or so clones, 65% to 90% of them found a single time. 14% of the sample is in the top ten clones.

At diagnosis, tumor, uninvolved tumor-adjacent lung and peripheral blood were collected and then preserved as a mix of FFPE and fresh-frozen material. Blood samples were analyzed as peripheral blood mononuclear cells for TCR repertoire profiling. V is shortened by 6 bases, J by 3 bases, and the region joining them spans 12 bases. CDR1 is given as SGHNT and CDR2 as YYREEE, both from the germline V gene (reference sequence). CDR3 length: 14 amino acids, cysteine to phenylalanine. CDR3 DNA only is kept here, 42 bases in frame from base 1. The sample holds one count of this clone. Its antigen is not yet known. Qualities for individual bases were not recorded, and no much larger clone is one base off.

The sequence came from a female donor over 55 with stage I lung adenocarcinoma. The sequencing used peripheral blood, collected before any cancer treatment. The chain uses TRBV5-4 and TRBJ2-2; TRBD1 is a weak D gene call, 6 bases matching. The DNA sequence reads TGTGCCAGCACCAGGGGTGAGGACACCGGGGAGCTGTTTTTT. The encoded protein is CASTRGEDTGELFF. With all but the CDR3 taken from the reference TRBV5-4 and TRBJ2-2 genes, the full variable domain is: ETGVTQSPTHLIKTRGQQVTLRCSSQSGHNTVSWYQQALGQGPQFIFQYYREEENGRGNFPPRFSGLQFPNYSSELNVNALELDDSALYLCASTRGEDTGELFFGEGSRLTVL.